A single sample gave rise to the 20 T cell receptor beta chains below, sequenced in a study of PD-L1 blockade in urothelial cancer. The time point was: pretreatment peripheral blood. Generated by immunoSEQ multiplex PCR, the TCRdb table keeps only in-frame clones and is missing some. The data show 70,000 to 80,000 clones, around four fifths seen once. The material sequenced was PBMCs, taken around atezolizumab (anti-PD-L1) treatment. All receptors come from a man in his forties with urothelial cancer.

The chain links TRBV5-5 to TRBJ1-1; tentative D call: TRBD1 (5 bases). The CDR3 extends over 13 amino acids. V lost 4 bases to trimming and J lost 4 bases, with 11 bases between them. In germline, CDR1 is SGHKS, CDR2 YYEKEE (reference sequence). The CDR3 DNA follows: TGTGCCAGCAGCCCGGGGGTGGGCACTGAAGCTTTCTTT. Residues: CASSPGVGTEAFF.

V gene TRBV4-3 combines with J gene TRBJ2-5, with TRBD2 matching 8 bases. Germline CDR1 is LGHNA and CDR2 is YSLEER. The CDR3 consists of 16 residues. J gave up 1 base and V 4 bases, and 8 bases lay outside the gene matches. The CDR3, as DNA: TGCGCCAGCAGCCTACTAGCGGAGCCCATCCAAGAGACCCAGTACTTC. It encodes CASSLLAEPIQETQYF.

The chain links TRBV2 to TRBJ2-5; D perhaps matches TRBD1 (6 bases). Between the trimmed V and J ends, which lost 0 bases and 5 bases, there was a span of 10 bases. This CDR3 contains 14 residues. Germline V gives CDR1 SNHLY, CDR2 FYNNEI. The CDR3 DNA reads TGTGCCAGCAGTGAAGCCAGGGGTTTGGAGACCCAGTACTTC. Amino acids: CASSEARGLETQYF. The complete variable domain, with remaining parts taken from reference TRBV2 and TRBJ2-5, reads EPEVTQTPSHQVTQMGQEVILRCVPISNHLYFYWYRQILGQKVEFLVSFYNNEISEKSEIFDDQFSVERPDGSNFTLKIRSTKLEDSAMYFCASSEARGLETQYFGPGTRLLVL.

The chain employs TRBV25-1 and TRBJ2-2; 14 bases are shared with TRBD2. The germline gives CDR1 MGHDK, CDR2 SYGVNS. J was trimmed by 4 bases and V by 4 bases; bases with no gene match: 5. The CDR3 is made up of 17 amino acids. This chain's CDR3 is CASSGPGLAGVTGELFF. In DNA, the CDR3 is TGTGCCAGCAGTGGGCCGGGACTAGCGGGAGTCACCGGGGAGCTGTTTTTT.

J is TRBJ2-7 and V is TRBV27; the match to TRBD1 covers 7 bases. Germline CDR1 reads MNHEY; CDR2 reads SMNVEV (reference sequence). CDR3 length: 14 residues. The V and J ends lost 5 bases and 2 bases, in that order; junction bases with no gene match: 6. The CDR3 region is CASSPSDRAYEQYF. The CDR3 bases are TGTGCCAGCAGTCCCTCCGACAGGGCCTACGAGCAGTACTTC.

The V gene is TRBV10-2, the J gene TRBJ2-2; 8 bases line up with TRBD2. The CDR3 runs to 15 residues. The trim removed 10 bases at V and 0 bases at J, leaving 7 bases unmatched. CDR1 is WSHSY, CDR2 SAAADI, per germline. CDR3 protein: CATPPGGSNTGELFF. The CDR3 DNA follows: TGCGCCACCCCACCGGGGGGGTCGAACACCGGGGAGCTGTTTTTT.

The chain is built from TRBV7-8 and TRBJ1-3; D gene unclear. Germline loops: CDR1 SGHVS, CDR2 FQNEAQ. Trimming removed 1 base at V and 4 bases at J, with 8 bases between. CDR3 length: 14 residues. CDR3 nucleotide sequence: TGTGCCAGCAGCTTAGGCGATTTAGGAAACACCATATATTTT. Translated: CASSLGDLGNTIYF.

J is TRBJ2-3 and V is TRBV7-9; D unclear. V lost 1 base and J 2 bases, leaving 4 bases between the germline ends. This CDR3 is built from 13 residues. The germline V gene encodes CDR1 SEHNR and CDR2 FQNEAQ (reference sequence). The CDR3 DNA is TGTGCCAGCAGCTTAGGTATCACAGATACGCAGTATTTT. This sequence encodes CASSLGITDTQYF.

This clone was seen just once. The CDR3 nucleotides are TGTGCCAGCAGTAAAAGACAGGGACTTCGAAACACCATATATTTT. Translation: CASSKRQGLRNTIYF. V gene TRBV6-6 combines with J gene TRBJ1-3; the match to TRBD1 covers 7 bases. The V gene's germline CDR1 is MNHNY and CDR2 SVGAGI (reference sequence). The junction had 9 bases not matched to a gene; V was cut back by 5 bases and J by 5 bases. The CDR3 is 15 amino acids.

The DNA of the CDR3 is TGTGCCAGCAAGGGACAGGGGGTTCCTGGCTACACCTTC. Protein product: CASKGQGVPGYTF. The chain links TRBV6-5 to TRBJ1-2; 11 bases agree with TRBD1. Germline CDR1 MNHEY, CDR2 SVGAGI. The V segment lost 7 bases and the J segment 7 bases; nucleotides outside the gene matches: 5. This CDR3 region has 13 residues.

The V and J genes are TRBV28 and TRBJ1-2, with D possibly TRBD1 on 6 matching bases. This CDR3 has 13 amino acids. CDR1 and CDR2 from the germline V gene are MDHEN and SYDVKM. Trimming took off 6 bases at V and 3 bases at J, with 11 bases between the two ends. The CDR3, as DNA: TGTGCCAGCAGCCCTGGGACACACTATGGCTACACCTTC. It encodes CASSPGTHYGYTF.

The gene calls are TRBV14 and TRBJ2-5; D gene ambiguous. V was shortened by 6 bases and J by 7 bases, with 12 bases between the two germline ends. The CDR3 covers 12 residues. In germline, CDR1 is SGHDN, CDR2 FVKESK. This CDR3 reads CASSSTSRTQYF. The CDR3 DNA sequence: TGTGCCAGCAGTTCAACCTCCAGGACCCAGTACTTC.

The chain links TRBV28 to TRBJ1-4, with D unclear. Germline loops: CDR1 MDHEN, CDR2 SYDVKM. Trimming took off 4 bases at V and 8 bases at J, with 8 bases between the two ends. The CDR3 has 12 amino acids. CDR3 in amino acids: CASSSTTEKLFF. DNA of the CDR3: TGTGCCAGCAGTTCGACAACCGAAAAACTGTTTTTT. Combining the CDR3 with reference TRBV28 and TRBJ1-4 gives the whole variable domain DVKVTQSSRYLVKRTGEKVFLECVQDMDHENMFWYRQDPGLGLRLIYFSYDVKMKEKGDIPEGYSVSREKKERFSLILESASTNQTSMYLCASSSTTEKLFFGSGTQLSVL.

The chain employs TRBV18 and TRBJ1-1; TRBD1 aligns across 7 bases. CDR3 length: 15 residues. Germline assignment: CDR1 KGHSH and CDR2 LQKENI. The V and J ends lost 5 bases and 5 bases, in that order; junction bases with no gene match: 11. CDR3 sequence: CASSGRQGVETEAFF. CDR3 nucleotide sequence: TGTGCCAGCTCAGGGAGACAGGGAGTAGAGACTGAAGCTTTCTTT.

This clone was seen more than once but under ten times. V is TRBV19 and J is TRBJ2-3, with TRBD1 identical over 9 bases. The CDR3 runs to 16 residues. V shed 3 bases and J 3 bases; nucleotides not matched to a gene: 7. Germline CDR1 LNHDA, CDR2 SQIVND (reference sequence). As DNA, the CDR3 is TGTGCCAGTAGTATTCGGGACAGGGTTTTGACAGATACGCAGTATTTT. Its protein product is CASSIRDRVLTDTQYF.

V gene TRBV15 combines with J gene TRBJ1-4; D is undetermined. Germline CDR1 is LNHNV and CDR2 is YYDKDF (reference sequence). V lost 0 bases, J lost 7 bases, and 12 bases lay in between. This CDR3 spans 15 amino acids. The CDR3 DNA sequence: TGTGCCACCAGCAGAGATTGGTCGGGTAGTGAAAAACTGTTTTTT. Translating gives CATSRDWSGSEKLFF.

V gene TRBV14 combines with J gene TRBJ2-5, with TRBD2 matching over 7 bases. There are 17 residues in the CDR3. The germline CDR1 and CDR2 sequences are SGHDN and FVKESK. Trimming at V came to 1 base and at J to 8 bases, leaving 16 bases not matched to a gene. The CDR3 sequence is CASSQGWVSGPSLTQYF. The CDR3 DNA is TGTGCCAGCAGCCAAGGATGGGTTAGCGGGCCTAGTTTAACCCAGTACTTC. The whole variable domain, remainder taken from reference TRBV14 and TRBJ2-5, is EAGVTQFPSHSVIEKGQTVTLRCDPISGHDNLYWYRRVMGKEIKFLLHFVKESKQDESGMPNNRFLAERTGGTYSTLKVQPAELEDSGVYFCASSQGWVSGPSLTQYFGPGTRLLVL.

V is TRBV15 and J is TRBJ2-2, with 8 bases aligning to TRBD2. With V trimmed by 0 bases and J by 13 bases, 4 bases remained unmatched. In germline, CDR1 is LNHNV, CDR2 YYDKDF (reference sequence). The CDR3 totals 13 residues. CDR3 protein: CATSRDRGGGLFF. The CDR3 nucleotides read TGTGCCACCAGCAGAGATCGGGGGGGTGGGCTGTTTTTT.

This chain uses TRBV28 with TRBJ1-4; no definite D call. The CDR3 is made up of 14 amino acids. The germline gives CDR1 MDHEN, CDR2 SYDVKM. V was trimmed by 2 bases and J by 8 bases, leaving 12 bases between them. CDR3 protein: CASSLLSPREKLFF. CDR3 coding DNA: TGTGCCAGCAGTTTACTATCTCCGAGGGAAAAACTGTTTTTT.

The rearrangement joins TRBV7-6 to TRBJ2-1, with 8 bases matching TRBD2. Unmatched junction bases numbered 8, after V lost 2 bases and J lost 2 bases. The CDR3 spans 17 residues. From germline, CDR1 is SGHVS and CDR2 FNYEAQ. The chain's CDR3 is CASSLRSREGAYNEQFF. The CDR3 coding sequence is TGTGCCAGCAGCTTAAGGTCCCGGGAGGGCGCCTACAATGAGCAGTTCTTC.